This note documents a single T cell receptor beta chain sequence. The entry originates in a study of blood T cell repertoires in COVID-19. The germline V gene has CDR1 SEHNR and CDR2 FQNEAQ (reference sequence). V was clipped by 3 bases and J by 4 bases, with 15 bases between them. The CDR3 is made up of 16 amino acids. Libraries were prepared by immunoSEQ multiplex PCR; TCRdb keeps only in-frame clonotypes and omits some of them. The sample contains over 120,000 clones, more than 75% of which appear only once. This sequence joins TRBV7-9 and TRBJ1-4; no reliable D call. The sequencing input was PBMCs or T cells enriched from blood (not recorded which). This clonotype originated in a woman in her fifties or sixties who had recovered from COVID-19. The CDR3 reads CASSLQGRLLNEKLFF. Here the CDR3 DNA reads TGTGCCAGCAGCTTGCAAGGCCGACTCCTTAATGAAAAACTGTTTTTT.